This T cell receptor beta chain came from a study of cytomegalovirus exposure and HLA in healthy donors. Both 60 Vbeta primers and 13 Jbeta primers went into the PCR. Sequencing used immunoSEQ multiplex PCR; TCRdb keeps in-frame clones, though not all of them. The sample includes approximately 110,000 clones, roughly 15% of them seen just once. Study-wide results and limits: Sequence variants that were highly shared formed a cluster that was likely a sequencing artifact. Presence/absence analyses treated sequencing depth as roughly uniform across donors.

For this clone: The antigen is not known.

V lost 8 bases and J 8 bases, leaving 18 bases between the germline ends. This CDR3 comprises 13 residues. Germline CDR1 KGHSH, CDR2 LQKENI. Sequences were obtained from PBMCs. The rearrangement joins TRBV18 to TRBJ1-2; D remains ambiguous. The receptor's source is a female donor in good health and CMV-seronegative. CDR3 sequence: CASLNGPVGGYTF. DNA for the CDR3: TGTGCCAGCCTGAATGGCCCCGTCGGGGGCTACACCTTC. Filled out from reference TRBV18 and TRBJ1-2, the complete variable domain reads NAGVMQNPRHLVRRRGQEARLRCSPMKGHSHVYWYRQLPEEGLKFMVYLQKENIIDESGMPKERFSAEFPKEGPSILRIQQVVRGDSAAYFCASLNGPVGGYTFGSGTRLTVV.